These 14 T cell receptor beta chains originate from one sample sequenced in a study of shared clonotypes between healthy human individuals. Sequencing used immunoSEQ multiplex PCR; TCRdb keeps in-frame clones, though not all of them. In the table there are some 1.5 million clones, around 95% of which are singletons. The sample was naive CD4+ T cells sorted from blood. Subset noted: CD45RA+ positively selected. The receptors stem from a young man in good health.

V usage is TRBV6-5 and J usage is TRBJ2-1; TRBD2 might be the D (6 bases). Germline loops: CDR1 MNHEY, CDR2 SVGAGI. The V and J ends lost 6 bases and 1 base respectively, with 13 bases between them. CDR3 size: 15 residues. The CDR3 DNA reads TGTGCCAGCAGCAACGACCGGGGGTCCTACAATGAGCAGTTCTTC. Residues: CASSNDRGSYNEQFF.

The chain has TRBV18 and TRBJ2-5; TRBD2 matches 7 bases. The J segment lost 7 bases and the V segment lost 3 bases, leaving 14 bases of the junction unmatched. This CDR3 is built from 16 residues. Germline V gives CDR1 KGHSH, CDR2 LQKENI. The CDR3 protein is CASSPASGIPKGTQYF. The DNA of the CDR3 is TGTGCCAGCTCACCGGCCAGCGGGATCCCCAAGGGGACCCAGTACTTC.

The rearrangement uses TRBV30 and TRBJ1-2; D not certain. Germline V gene lookup returns CDR1 GTSNPN and CDR2 SVGIG (reference sequence). V was shortened by 0 bases and J by 4 bases, with 12 bases between the two germline ends. The CDR3 is made up of 14 amino acids. The CDR3 sequence: CAWSVVPRGYGYTF. Here the CDR3 DNA reads TGTGCCTGGAGTGTAGTCCCCCGGGGCTATGGCTACACCTTC.

The chain links TRBV5-1 to TRBJ1-2, with D perhaps matching TRBD1 (5 bases). The CDR3 sequence is 15 residues long. Germline loops: CDR1 SGHRS, CDR2 YFSETQ. Trimming stripped 0 bases from V and 3 bases from J, with 12 bases between. CDR3 sequence: CASSLVWGEDYGYTF. In DNA, the CDR3 is TGCGCCAGCAGCTTGGTGTGGGGGGAAGACTATGGCTACACCTTC.

DNA for the CDR3: TGTGCCAGCAGTGAAGGGCTTAGCGAGACCCAGTACTTC. Translating gives CASSEGLSETQYF. V usage is TRBV2 and J usage is TRBJ2-5; D is unclear. The germline V gene encodes CDR1 SNHLY and CDR2 FYNNEI. The V end was cut by 1 base, the J end by 5 bases, with 8 bases between. The CDR3 is 13 residues long.

The chain uses TRBV7-2 and TRBJ2-1, with D possibly TRBD2 on 6 matching bases. Trimming took off 4 bases at V and 9 bases at J, with 10 bases between the two ends. CDR3 length: 12 residues. Germline lookup yields CDR1 SGHTA and CDR2 FQGNSA. CDR3 nucleotide sequence: TGTGCCAGCAGCTCGGGAGTACTTGAGCAGTTCTTC. As protein: CASSSGVLEQFF.

A word on this clone: Other DNA sequences in the same sample also yield this CDR3. This chain connects TRBV28 to TRBJ1-1; unclear D gene. Germline CDR1 and CDR2: MDHEN and SYDVKM. Trimming took 2 bases from V and 4 from J, leaving 5 bases between them. The CDR3 runs 12 residues. CDR3 nucleotide sequence: TGTGCCAGCAGTTTAAGGCGCACTGAAGCTTTCTTT. Its translation: CASSLRRTEAFF.

This chain uses TRBV27 with TRBJ1-1; no definite D call. Looked up from germline, CDR1 is MNHEY and CDR2 is SMNVEV (reference sequence). This CDR3 is 18 amino acids long. V was pared by 5 bases and J by 1 base, with 23 bases between. The CDR3 DNA sequence: TGTGCCAGCAGTCCGGGCAAGCTGGGCCCTCCCCAGAACACTGAAGCTTTCTTT. This gives the protein CASSPGKLGPPQNTEAFF.

The chain links TRBV10-3 to TRBJ1-1; 8 bases are shared with TRBD1. Germline loops: CDR1 ENHRY, CDR2 SYGVKD. This CDR3 is 14 amino acids long. Trimming took 7 bases from V and 4 from J; bases not matched to a gene: 8. The CDR3 protein is CAITQGQATTEAFF. CDR3 sequence (DNA): TGTGCCATCACTCAGGGACAGGCAACCACTGAAGCTTTCTTT.

The V gene is TRBV1, the J gene TRBJ2-7; TRBD2, the table's D call, was not compared with the DNA. TRBV1 constitutes a pseudogene. The CDR3 extends over 19 amino acids. CDR3 nucleotide sequence: TGCACCAGCACCACCCCGGGACTAGCGGGAGGCCCCAGGCCATACGAGCAGTACTTC. Protein sequence: CTSTTPGLAGGPRPYEQYF.

The J gene is TRBJ2-5, the V gene TRBV7-8; 7 bases are a match to TRBD2. In germline, CDR1 is SGHVS, CDR2 FQNEAQ. The CDR3 extends over 15 amino acids. Trimming at V came to 5 bases and at J to 2 bases, leaving 8 bases not matched to a gene. The CDR3 spells CASSLNLLAQETQYF. The CDR3 DNA follows: TGTGCCAGCAGCCTAAACTTACTAGCGCAAGAGACCCAGTACTTC.

The rearrangement joins TRBV10-2 to TRBJ1-2; 8 bases match TRBD1. The CDR3 consists of 14 residues. Germline V gene lookup returns CDR1 WSHSY and CDR2 SAAADI. With V trimmed by 4 bases and J by 4 bases, 5 bases remained unmatched. Here the CDR3 DNA reads TGCGCCAGCAGTGCGGCAGGGGGCGGCTATGGCTACACCTTC. Translating it yields CASSAAGGGYGYTF.

This clone was counted only a few times. V and J are TRBV25-1 and TRBJ2-5; D call uncertain. CDR1 and CDR2 from the germline V gene are MGHDK and SYGVNS. The CDR3 extends over 12 amino acids. The V end was cut by 0 bases, the J end by 2 bases, with 1 base between. The CDR3 loop reads CASSEYQETQYF. The CDR3, as DNA: TGTGCCAGCAGTGAATATCAAGAGACCCAGTACTTC.

The CDR3 DNA reads as TGTGCCAGCAGGGGAAGTTTAAACTATGGCTACACCTTC. The encoded protein is CASRGSLNYGYTF. The chain carries TRBV28 and TRBJ1-2, with unresolved D. Germline V gene data show CDR1 as MDHEN and CDR2 as SYDVKM. Trimming removed 6 bases from V and 2 bases from J, with 10 bases in between. The CDR3 sequence is 13 residues long.